The rows below give T cell receptor beta chains drawn from one sample of a study of blood T cell repertoires in COVID-19. Generated by immunoSEQ multiplex PCR, the TCRdb table keeps only in-frame clones and is missing some. Of roughly 130,000 clones in the sample, 90% were seen once. Sample: peripheral blood. Every receptor here comes from a man aged 45 to 65 with active COVID-19. CDR3s include the opening cysteine and the closing phenylalanine or tryptophan. A D gene is named only where the DNA matches it firmly. Only part of the rows carry a size: once, few, many, or a class if the clone is expanded.

CDR3 length | J gene | V gene | clone size | D gene | CDR3 DNA | CDR3 protein
15 | TRBJ2-1 | TRBV2 | . | TRBD2 | TGTGCCAGCAGTAGACTAGCGGGAGGATACAATGAGCAGTTCTTC | CASSRLAGGYNEQFF
13 | TRBJ2-1 | TRBV3-1/TRBV3-2 | . | . | TGTGCCAGCAGCCTACAGGGCTGGCATGAGCAGTTCTTC | CASSLQGWHEQFF
15 | TRBJ2-1 | TRBV7-2 | once | TRBD2 | TGTGCCAGCAGCCTGGGACTAGTCGAAGGAGATGAGCAGTTCTTC | CASSLGLVEGDEQFF
14 | TRBJ2-2 | TRBV5-6 | few | TRBD1 | TGTGCCAGCAGCCGGACAGGGGATCGCGGGGAGCTGTTTTTT | CASSRTGDRGELFF
15 | TRBJ1-1 | TRBV5-1 | . | . | TGCGCCAGCAGCCGTGCTAACGGCAGGGGCACTGAAGCTTTCTTT | CASSRANGRGTEAFF
17 | TRBJ1-4 | TRBV6-6 | . | TRBD1 | TGTGCCAGCAGTCTCTCGACAGGGGCGTTAACTAATGAAAAACTGTTTTTT | CASSLSTGALTNEKLFF
15 | TRBJ2-2 | TRBV5-1 | . | TRBD2 | TGCGCCAGCAGCTTTGGGGAGGGAGACACCGGGGAGCTGTTTTTT | CASSFGEGDTGELFF
13 | TRBJ1-2 | TRBV6-5 | . | . | TGTGCCAGCAAAGGAGGGGTGCGGGGCGGCTACACCTTC | CASKGGVRGGYTF
18 | TRBJ2-6 | TRBV9 | . | TRBD2 | TGTGCCAGCAGCGTAGTACCTAGCGGGGGGGCTGGGGCCAACGTCCTGACTTTC | CASSVVPSGGAGANVLTF
18 | TRBJ2-6 | TRBV3-1/TRBV3-2 | . | . | TGTGCCAGCAGCCAAGGTTCCCGGGGTAGCTCTGGGGCCAACGTCCTGACTTTC | CASSQGSRGSSGANVLTF
13 | TRBJ2-3 | TRBV12-3/TRBV12-4 | . | . | TGTGCCAGCAGCAACAATCAGGGGGATACGCAGTATTTT | CASSNNQGDTQYF
13 | TRBJ2-1 | TRBV5-4 | . | . | TGTGCCAGCAGCTTGGATCGGGGCAATGAGCAGTTCTTC | CASSLDRGNEQFF
15 | TRBJ2-7 | TRBV10-3 | . | . | TGTGCCATCAGTGAATCAAGTCTCCAGGACTACGAGCAGTACTTC | CAISESSLQDYEQYF
13 | TRBJ1-2 | TRBV21-1 | . | . | TGTGCCAGCAGCAGTAGAGGGGGCAATGGCTACACCTTC | CASSSRGGNGYTF
14 | TRBJ1-2 | TRBV7-9 | . | TRBD1 | TGTGCCAGCAGCTTAACCCAGGGGGCCCATGGCTACACCTTC | CASSLTQGAHGYTF
15 | TRBJ1-5 | TRBV4-1 | . | . | TGCGCCAGCAGCCACCTGGAGGGCCTGAATCAGCCCCAGCATTTT | CASSHLEGLNQPQHF
15 | TRBJ1-3 | TRBV11-3 | . | . | TGTGCCAGCGGGGCAGGCTCCCTCTCTGGAAACACCATATATTTT | CASGAGSLSGNTIYF
13 | TRBJ1-1 | TRBV7-9 | . | . | TGTGCCAGCAGCCCGCGGAGGAACACTGAAGCTTTCTTT | CASSPRRNTEAFF
15 | TRBJ2-4 | TRBV4-1 | . | TRBD1 | TGCGCCAGCAGCCAAGATTCGGAGACAGGGAACATTCAGTACTTC | CASSQDSETGNIQYF
16 | TRBJ2-3 | TRBV5-1 | . | TRBD1 | TGCGCCAGCAGCGTCGACAGGGTCACTAGCACAGATACGCAGTATTTT | CASSVDRVTSTDTQYF
14 | TRBJ1-1 | TRBV2 | once | . | TGTGCCAGCAGTGTCTCCACTACTTGGGCTGAAGCTTTCTTT | CASSVSTTWAEAFF
15 | TRBJ2-1 | TRBV11-1 | . | TRBD2 | TGTGCCAGCAGCTTAGACCGGGGGGTGGTTAATGAGCAGTTCTTC | CASSLDRGVVNEQFF
11 | TRBJ2-4 | TRBV7-9 | medium-sized | . | TGTGCCAGCAGCCCGGGGACAAGAAAGTACTTC | CASSPGTRKYF
14 | TRBJ2-3 | TRBV5-1 | . | TRBD2 | TGCGCCAGCAGTACTAGCGGGGTTGTAGATACGCAGTATTTT | CASSTSGVVDTQYF
14 | TRBJ2-5 | TRBV5-1 | . | . | TGCGCCAGCAGCAAGAGCGGGCCCCAAGAGACCCAGTACTTC | CASSKSGPQETQYF
14 | TRBJ1-2 | TRBV30 | . | TRBD1 | TGTGCCTCAAGTTTTGGACAGGCTAACTATGGCTACACCTTC | CASSFGQANYGYTF
12 | TRBJ1-2 | TRBV19 | . | . | TGTGCCAGTAGTTTCAGTAACTATGGCTACACCTTC | CASSFSNYGYTF
15 | TRBJ2-3 | TRBV27 | . | TRBD2 | TGTGCCAGCAGTCGACTAGCGGCTAGCACAGATACGCAGTATTTT | CASSRLAASTDTQYF
15 | TRBJ2-7 | TRBV19 | . | TRBD1 | TGTGCCAGTAGTCTGATGACAGGGCCAGCCTACGAGCAGTACTTC | CASSLMTGPAYEQYF
13 | TRBJ2-7 | TRBV6-5 | . | TRBD1 | TGTGCCAGCCAGGTGGCAGGGGGTTACGAGCAGTACTTC | CASQVAGGYEQYF
16 | TRBJ2-5 | TRBV6-1 | . | TRBD2 | TGTGCCAGCAGTGCAGGGACTAGCGGGGGGGCCGAGACCCAGTACTTC | CASSAGTSGGAETQYF
12 | TRBJ1-1 | TRBV2 | once | TRBD1 | TGTGCCACAAGACAGGGGGCTGGTGAAGCTTTCTTT | CATRQGAGEAFF
12 | TRBJ1-1 | TRBV12-3/TRBV12-4 | . | . | TGTGCCAGCAGCTTGGGGCCCCTCCGGGCTTTCTTT | CASSLGPLRAFF
15 | TRBJ2-5 | TRBV10-3 | . | TRBD2 | TGTGCCATCAGTGACCCGAGGACTAGCAAAGAGACCCAGTACTTC | CAISDPRTSKETQYF
16 | TRBJ1-2 | TRBV11-2 | . | TRBD1 | TGTGCCAGCAGCACGTGGGACAGTCGGGAGGGTTGGGGCTACACCTTC | CASSTWDSREGWGYTF
12 | TRBJ2-7 | TRBV12-3/TRBV12-4 | . | . | TGTGCCAGCAGTCCCCGGGTGTTCGAGCAGTACTTC | CASSPRVFEQYF
13 | TRBJ2-3 | TRBV11-3 | few | . | TGTGCCAGCAGCAAAGCTAGCACAGATACGCAGTATTTT | CASSKASTDTQYF
14 | TRBJ2-3 | TRBV7-8 | . | TRBD2 | TGTGCCAGCAGCCCGGGACTAGGCTCAGATACGCAGTATTTT | CASSPGLGSDTQYF
13 | TRBJ2-7 | TRBV6-6 | . | . | TGTGCCAGCGCCGGTCCCGAAGCTGGCGAGCAGTACTTC | CASAGPEAGEQYF
15 | TRBJ2-1 | TRBV9 | . | TRBD2 | TGTGCCAGCAGCGCGACTAGCGGGAGATACAATGAGCAGTTCTTC | CASSATSGRYNEQFF
12 | TRBJ1-2 | TRBV7-9 | many | . | TGTGCCAGCGCCTCAAGGGAGTACGGCTACACCTTC | CASASREYGYTF
15 | TRBJ1-5 | TRBV2 | . | . | TGTGCCAGCAGTGAAGTGGGAGGGGGCAATCAGCCCCAGCATTTT | CASSEVGGGNQPQHF
15 | TRBJ2-1 | TRBV5-1 | . | TRBD2 | TGCGCCAGCAGCGTGAGCGGGGGGGCCTACAATGAGCAGTTCTTC | CASSVSGGAYNEQFF
15 | TRBJ2-5 | TRBV28 | . | TRBD1 | TGTGCCAGCAGTTTATCGACAGGGGCCTGGGAGACCCAGTACTTC | CASSLSTGAWETQYF
12 | TRBJ1-2 | TRBV19 | . | TRBD1 | TGTGCCAGTAGTATCCAGGGGGCAAGCTACACCTTC | CASSIQGASYTF
15 | TRBJ2-1 | TRBV12-5 | . | TRBD2 | TGTGCTAGTGGTTTGGTCAGCGGGAGCTACAATGAGCAGTTCTTC | CASGLVSGSYNEQFF
14 | TRBJ1-6 | TRBV6-5 | once | . | TGTGCCAGCAGCCATGGGGCTTCTAATTCACCCCTCCACTTT | CASSHGASNSPLHF
16 | TRBJ1-4 | TRBV20-1 | . | . | TGCAGTGCCAGTCCAGGGATCTTCGCAACTAATGAAAAACTGTTTTTT | CSASPGIFATNEKLFF
16 | TRBJ2-2 | TRBV5-1 | . | TRBD1 | TGCGCCAGCAGCAACCGACAGGGGGCACGGACCGGGGAGCTGTTTTTT | CASSNRQGARTGELFF
12 | TRBJ1-2 | TRBV5-1 | . | . | TGCGCCAGCAGCTCCAACAGGGACGGCTACACCTTC | CASSSNRDGYTF
13 | TRBJ1-2 | TRBV19 | . | . | TGTGCCAGTACCCCAGACAGGAAATATGGCTACACCTTC | CASTPDRKYGYTF
15 | TRBJ2-4 | TRBV5-8 | . | TRBD2 | TGTGCCAGCAGCTTGGGACTAGCGTCAGGGAACATTCAGTACTTC | CASSLGLASGNIQYF
12 | TRBJ2-7 | TRBV18 | . | . | TGTGCCAGCTCATCTCCAGCCTACGAGCAGTACTTC | CASSSPAYEQYF
13 | TRBJ1-5 | TRBV2 | . | . | TGTGCCAGCAGTGGGGACACCGATCAGCCCCAGCATTTT | CASSGDTDQPQHF
14 | TRBJ1-5 | TRBV19 | . | . | TGTGCCAGTAGTAGAGGGTCGGGCAATCAGCCCCAGCATTTT | CASSRGSGNQPQHF